The 15 T cell receptor beta chains below all came from one sample that was sequenced in a study of T-cell memory formation after mild COVID-19. A single record per CDR3 protein comes from TCRdb applying MiXCR to the 5' RACE reads. Here the sample spans some 150,000 distinct CDR3 sequences, approximately 6% being singletons. Sequencing was performed on PBMCs or a T cell subset sorted from them (not recorded which). The origin of the receptors is an adult woman who had mild COVID-19 (a few samples of this study predate the infection). Cell type and time point are not known.

The chain uses TRBV18 and TRBJ2-1, with a tentative D call TRBD1 (6 bases). V was shortened by 6 bases and J by 0 bases, with 18 bases between the two germline ends. CDR1 is KGHSH, CDR2 LQKENI, per germline. The CDR3 is 17 amino acids. CDR3 in amino acids: CASSHPTGSGSYNEQFF. The CDR3 coding sequence is TGTGCCAGCTCTCACCCCACAGGGTCGGGCTCCTACAATGAGCAGTTCTTC.

This sequence joins TRBV3-1 and TRBJ2-7; D remains unclear. This CDR3 region has 13 residues. Between the trimmed V and J ends, which lost 4 bases and 6 bases, there was a span of 13 bases. The germline CDR1 and CDR2 sequences are LGHDT and YNNKEL (reference sequence). The CDR3 region is CASSRFAVSEQYF. The CDR3 DNA reads TGTGCCAGCAGCCGCTTCGCGGTCTCCGAGCAGTACTTC.

This clonotype was detected many times. The CDR3 protein is CASRGGPSYEQYF. The CDR3 bases are TGTGCCAGCAGGGGGGGTCCCTCCTACGAGCAGTACTTC. The chain links TRBV2 to TRBJ2-7; D is perhaps TRBD2 (6 bases). The CDR3 contains 13 residues. V lost 6 bases and J 0 bases, leaving 9 bases between the germline ends. Per the germline V gene, CDR1 is SNHLY and CDR2 is FYNNEI.

J is TRBJ1-1 and V is TRBV19; D is undetermined. The germline gives CDR1 LNHDA, CDR2 SQIVND (reference sequence). The V and J ends lost 4 bases and 5 bases respectively, with 8 bases between them. The CDR3 spans 12 residues. The CDR3 DNA reads as TGTGCCAGTAGTAGAGCAGGTACTGAAGCTTTCTTT. This translates into CASSRAGTEAFF.

The V call is TRBV6-5, the J call TRBJ2-1; 9 bases line up with TRBD2. CDR1 is MNHEY and CDR2 is SVGAGI in the germline V gene. Losses at the gene ends were 4 bases for V and 3 bases for J; bases not matched to a gene: 7. This CDR3 spans 16 amino acids. The CDR3 is CASSSRTSENYNEQFF. The CDR3 coding sequence is TGTGCCAGCAGTTCCCGGACTAGCGAAAACTACAATGAGCAGTTCTTC.

Many counts were recorded for this clonotype. This chain's CDR3 is CASSLGPGPSYEQYF. In DNA, the CDR3 is TGCGCCAGCAGCTTGGGGCCGGGTCCATCCTACGAGCAGTACTTC. The V and J genes are TRBV5-1 and TRBJ2-7; no firm D call. The CDR3 consists of 15 residues. Trimming left V 0 bases short and J 1 base short, with 11 bases between. Looked up from germline, CDR1 is SGHRS and CDR2 is YFSETQ.

The chain carries TRBV6-6 and TRBJ2-1, with 10 bases identical to TRBD2. Trimming at V came to 2 bases and at J to 5 bases, leaving 12 bases not matched to a gene. The germline V gene encodes CDR1 MNHNY and CDR2 SVGAGI (reference sequence). This CDR3 spans 18 amino acids. In DNA form, the CDR3 reads TGTGCCAGCAGTTACATTGGGGTTAGCGGGGGGTCGAACAATGAGCAGTTCTTC. Protein sequence: CASSYIGVSGGSNNEQFF.

The rearrangement uses TRBV29-1 and TRBJ2-5, with 12 bases lining up with TRBD2. Germline CDR1 is SQVTM and CDR2 is ANQGSEA. Trimming at V came to 4 bases and at J to 5 bases, leaving 5 bases not matched to a gene. The CDR3 is made up of 14 amino acids. This CDR3 reads CSVVTSGRRETQYF. DNA for the CDR3: TGCAGCGTTGTGACTAGCGGGAGAAGGGAGACCCAGTACTTC.

This clonotype has only a few counts. The V call is TRBV29-1, the J call TRBJ2-7, with 7 positions matching TRBD1. The CDR3 length is 11 residues. J gave up 3 bases and V 6 bases, and 2 bases lay outside the gene matches. The germline V gene encodes CDR1 SQVTM and CDR2 ANQGSEA. The CDR3 DNA sequence: TGCAGCGTCCAGGGGGTCTACGAGCAGTACTTC. This translates into CSVQGVYEQYF.

This clonotype was seen a handful of times. The V gene is TRBV15, the J gene TRBJ2-1, with 7 bases identical to TRBD2. The V gene end was trimmed by 0 bases and the J gene end by 15 bases; junction bases not matched to a gene: 11. The CDR3 consists of 14 residues. CDR1 LNHNV and CDR2 YYDKDF come from the germline V gene (reference sequence). The CDR3: CATSRDQKGSGGFF. CDR3 coding DNA: TGTGCCACCAGCAGAGATCAAAAGGGCTCGGGGGGGTTCTTC.

This clonotype has ten or more counts. The chain links TRBV20-1 to TRBJ1-1; D is unclear. Germline values: CDR1 DFQATT, CDR2 SNEGSKA (reference sequence). With 2 bases removed from V and 4 bases from J, the gap between germline ends came to 5 bases. This CDR3 has 11 amino acids. The DNA for the CDR3 is TGCAGTGCTAGATTTGGCACTGAAGCTTTCTTT. Translated, it gives CSARFGTEAFF.

This sequence joins TRBV5-1 and TRBJ1-2; a possible D gene is TRBD1 (5 bases). CDR1 is SGHRS and CDR2 is YFSETQ in the germline V gene. The CDR3 spans 15 residues. V was clipped by 2 bases and J by 5 bases, with 16 bases between them. The CDR3 loop reads CASSLRGGGEYGYTF. The DNA of the CDR3 is TGCGCCAGCAGCTTACGCGGTGGGGGAGAGTATGGCTACACCTTC.

V gene TRBV24-1 combines with J gene TRBJ2-1; 9 bases are shared with TRBD2. V dropped 3 bases and J dropped 9; count of bases not matched to a gene: 14. The CDR3 consists of 17 residues. Germline lookup yields CDR1 KGHDR and CDR2 SFDVKD. CDR3 in DNA: TGTGCCACCAGTGATAGCCGACTAGCGGTATACATGGGTGAGCAGTTCTTC. This gives the protein CATSDSRLAVYMGEQFF.

This clonotype was observed a handful of times. The chain carries TRBV10-2 and TRBJ2-3; no clear D. Germline V gene lookup returns CDR1 WSHSY and CDR2 SAAADI. V was pared by 4 bases and J by 5 bases, with 7 bases between. The CDR3 sequence is 12 residues long. DNA of the CDR3: TGCGCCAGCAGTGTAAAGGTAGATACGCAGTATTTT. Its translation: CASSVKVDTQYF.

The chain combines TRBV20-1 with TRBJ2-2; D may be TRBD1 (5 bases). The CDR3 length is 15 residues. V lost 4 bases, J lost 5 bases, and 17 bases lay in between. Germline assignment: CDR1 DFQATT and CDR2 SNEGSKA (reference sequence). Here the CDR3 reads CSANRQGRRTGELFF. The CDR3 region has the DNA TGCAGTGCTAACCGGCAGGGCCGTCGGACCGGGGAGCTGTTTTTT.